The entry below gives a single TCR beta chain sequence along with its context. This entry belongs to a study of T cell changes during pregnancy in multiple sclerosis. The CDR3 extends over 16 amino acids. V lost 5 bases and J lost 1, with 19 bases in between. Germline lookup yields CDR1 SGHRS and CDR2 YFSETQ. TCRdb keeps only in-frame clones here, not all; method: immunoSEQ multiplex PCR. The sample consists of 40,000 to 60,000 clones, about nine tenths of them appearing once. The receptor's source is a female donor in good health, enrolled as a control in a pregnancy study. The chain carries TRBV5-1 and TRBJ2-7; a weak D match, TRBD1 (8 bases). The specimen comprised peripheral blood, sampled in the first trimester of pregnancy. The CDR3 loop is CASSPGQGGTSYEQYF. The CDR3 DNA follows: TGCGCCAGCAGTCCCGGACAGGGAGGGACTTCCTACGAGCAGTACTTC.